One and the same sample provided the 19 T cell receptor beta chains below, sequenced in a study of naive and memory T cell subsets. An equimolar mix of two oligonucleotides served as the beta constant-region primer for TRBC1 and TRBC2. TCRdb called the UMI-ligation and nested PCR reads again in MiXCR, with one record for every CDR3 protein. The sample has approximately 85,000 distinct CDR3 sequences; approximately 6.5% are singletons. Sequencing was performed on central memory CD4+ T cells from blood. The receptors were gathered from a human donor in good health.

Here the CDR3 reads CASSPPGPSNQPQHF. Here the CDR3 DNA reads TGTGCCAGCAGCCCACCGGGACCTAGCAATCAGCCCCAGCATTTT. The V and J genes are TRBV28 and TRBJ1-5, with D possibly matching TRBD1 (5 bases). The germline V and J ends were trimmed by 6 bases and 0 bases, with 12 bases remaining between them. The CDR3 is 15 residues long. Germline lookup yields CDR1 MDHEN and CDR2 SYDVKM.

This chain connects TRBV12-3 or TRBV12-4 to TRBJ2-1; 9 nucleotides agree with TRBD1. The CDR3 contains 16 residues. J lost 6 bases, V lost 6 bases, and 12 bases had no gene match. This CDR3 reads CASSRSGQGFRNEQFF. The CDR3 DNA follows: TGTGCCAGCAGCCGATCGGGACAGGGTTTTCGCAATGAGCAGTTCTTC.

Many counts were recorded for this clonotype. The CDR3 region is CSLTSGTDTQYF. The CDR3 DNA follows: TGCAGCCTTACTAGCGGCACAGATACGCAGTATTTT. V and J are TRBV20-1 and TRBJ2-3, with 7 bases that match TRBD2. Germline V gene data show CDR1 as DFQATT and CDR2 as SNEGSKA (reference sequence). The CDR3 runs to 12 residues.

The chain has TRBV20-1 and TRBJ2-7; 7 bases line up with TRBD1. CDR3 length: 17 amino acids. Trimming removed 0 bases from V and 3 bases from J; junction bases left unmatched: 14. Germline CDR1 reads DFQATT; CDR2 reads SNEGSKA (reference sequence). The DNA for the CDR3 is TGCAGTGCTAGAGATAGCCTAATCGACAGGGCGGGCTACGAGCAGTACTTC. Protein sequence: CSARDSLIDRAGYEQYF.

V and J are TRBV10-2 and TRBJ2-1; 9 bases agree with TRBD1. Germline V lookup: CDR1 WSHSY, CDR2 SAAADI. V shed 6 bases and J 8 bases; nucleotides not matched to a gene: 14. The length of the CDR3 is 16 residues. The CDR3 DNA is TGCGCCAGCAGCCAAGAACAGGGGGCATTTTTCTATGAGCAGTTCTTC. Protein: CASSQEQGAFFYEQFF.

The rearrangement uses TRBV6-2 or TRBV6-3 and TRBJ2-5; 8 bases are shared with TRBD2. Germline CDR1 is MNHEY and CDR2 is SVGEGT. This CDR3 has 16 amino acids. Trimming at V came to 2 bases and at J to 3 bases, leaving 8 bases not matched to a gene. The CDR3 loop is CASSYGAGGDKETQYF. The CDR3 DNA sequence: TGTGCCAGCAGTTACGGGGCGGGGGGCGACAAAGAGACCCAGTACTTC.

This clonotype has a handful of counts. CDR3 sequence reads: CSATQVGVAARRGYTF. The CDR3 DNA is TGCAGTGCTACCCAAGTGGGGGTGGCGGCGAGGCGAGGCTACACCTTC. This chain joins TRBV20-1 and TRBJ1-2; possible D gene TRBD1, 5 bases. This CDR3 spans 16 amino acids. V shed 4 bases and J shed 8 bases, with 26 bases lying between them. The germline V gene encodes CDR1 DFQATT and CDR2 SNEGSKA (reference sequence).

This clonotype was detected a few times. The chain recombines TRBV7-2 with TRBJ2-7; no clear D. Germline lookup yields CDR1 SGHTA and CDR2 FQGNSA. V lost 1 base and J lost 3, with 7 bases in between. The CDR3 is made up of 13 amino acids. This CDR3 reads CASSLGMNYEQYF. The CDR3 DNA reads TGTGCCAGCAGCTTAGGAATGAACTACGAGCAGTACTTC.

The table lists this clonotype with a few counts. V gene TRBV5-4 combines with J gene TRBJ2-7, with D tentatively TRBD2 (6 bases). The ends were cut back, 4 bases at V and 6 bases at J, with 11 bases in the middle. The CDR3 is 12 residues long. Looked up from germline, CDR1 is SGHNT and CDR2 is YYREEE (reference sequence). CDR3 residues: CASSVIGGEQYF. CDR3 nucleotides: TGTGCCAGCAGCGTAATCGGGGGCGAGCAGTACTTC.

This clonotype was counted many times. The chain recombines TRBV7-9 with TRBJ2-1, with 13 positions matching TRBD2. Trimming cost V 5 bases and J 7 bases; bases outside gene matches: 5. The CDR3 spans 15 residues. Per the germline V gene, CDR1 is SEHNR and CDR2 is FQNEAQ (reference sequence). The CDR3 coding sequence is TGTGCCAGCAGCGTGACTAGCGGGAGGTGGAATGAGCAGTTCTTC. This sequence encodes CASSVTSGRWNEQFF.

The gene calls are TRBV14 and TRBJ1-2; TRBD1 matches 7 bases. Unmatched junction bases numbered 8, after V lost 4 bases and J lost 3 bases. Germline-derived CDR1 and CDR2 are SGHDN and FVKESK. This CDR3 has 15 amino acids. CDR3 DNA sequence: TGTGCCAGCAGCCCCGACAGGGCGGGGTACTATGGCTACACCTTC. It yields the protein CASSPDRAGYYGYTF.

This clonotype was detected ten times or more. CDR3 sequence: CASSQEGLRDSPLHF. The CDR3 bases are TGTGCCAGCAGCCAAGAGGGACTTAGAGATTCACCCCTCCACTTT. The chain joins TRBV3-1 to TRBJ1-6; possible D gene TRBD1, 5 bases. V lost 0 bases, J lost 8 bases, and 11 bases lay in between. CDR1 LGHDT and CDR2 YNNKEL come from the germline V gene (reference sequence). The CDR3 covers 15 residues.

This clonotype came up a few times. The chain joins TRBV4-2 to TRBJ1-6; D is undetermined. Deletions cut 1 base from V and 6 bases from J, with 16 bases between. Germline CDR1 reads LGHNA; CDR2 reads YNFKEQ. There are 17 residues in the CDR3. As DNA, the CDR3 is TGTGCCAGCAGCCAAGCTGTAGGCCGGGCTTTTAATTCACCCCTCCACTTT. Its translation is CASSQAVGRAFNSPLHF.

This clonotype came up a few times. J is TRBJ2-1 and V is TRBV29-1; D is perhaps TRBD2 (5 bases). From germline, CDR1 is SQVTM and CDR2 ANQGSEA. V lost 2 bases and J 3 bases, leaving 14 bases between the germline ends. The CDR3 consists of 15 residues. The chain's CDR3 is CSVERSRSGYNEQFF. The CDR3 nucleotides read TGCAGCGTTGAAAGGTCGCGGAGCGGCTACAATGAGCAGTTCTTC.

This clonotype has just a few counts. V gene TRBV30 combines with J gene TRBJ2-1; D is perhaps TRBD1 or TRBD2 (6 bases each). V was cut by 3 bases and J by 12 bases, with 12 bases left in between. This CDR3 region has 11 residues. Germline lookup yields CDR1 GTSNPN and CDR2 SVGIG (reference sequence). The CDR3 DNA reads TGTGCCTGGAGACGAGGGGGAGGGCAGTTCTTC. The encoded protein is CAWRRGGGQFF.

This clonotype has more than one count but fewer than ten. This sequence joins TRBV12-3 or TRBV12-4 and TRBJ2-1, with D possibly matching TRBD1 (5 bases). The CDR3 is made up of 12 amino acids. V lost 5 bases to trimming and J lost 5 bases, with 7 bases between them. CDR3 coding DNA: TGTGCCAGCAGTCAGACAGACAATGAGCAGTTCTTC. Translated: CASSQTDNEQFF.

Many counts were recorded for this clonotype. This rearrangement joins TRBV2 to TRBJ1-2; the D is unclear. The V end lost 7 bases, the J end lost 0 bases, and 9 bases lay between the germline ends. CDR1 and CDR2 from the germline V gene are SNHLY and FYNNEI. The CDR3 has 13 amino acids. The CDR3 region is CASKSGTNYGYTF. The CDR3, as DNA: TGTGCCAGCAAGAGCGGAACTAACTATGGCTACACCTTC.

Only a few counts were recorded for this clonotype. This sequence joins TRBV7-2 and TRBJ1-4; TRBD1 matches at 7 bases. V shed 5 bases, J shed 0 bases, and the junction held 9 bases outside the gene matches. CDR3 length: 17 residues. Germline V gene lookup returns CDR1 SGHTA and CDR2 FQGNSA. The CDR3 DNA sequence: TGTGCCAGCAGCCCCCGACAGGGTATTGCAACTAATGAAAAACTGTTTTTT. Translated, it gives CASSPRQGIATNEKLFF.

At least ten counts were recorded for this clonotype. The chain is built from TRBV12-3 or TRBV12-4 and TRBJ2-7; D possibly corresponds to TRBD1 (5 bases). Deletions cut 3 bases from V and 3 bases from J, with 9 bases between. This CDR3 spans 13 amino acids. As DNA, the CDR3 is TGTGCCAGCAGTTTTCGCAGGGACTACGAGCAGTACTTC. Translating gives CASSFRRDYEQYF.